This T cell receptor beta chain was sequenced during a study of shared clonotypes between healthy human individuals. The V gene lost 5 bases and the J gene lost 5 bases, with 16 bases spanning the gap. CDR1 is MNHEY, CDR2 SVGAGI, per germline. The CDR3 contains 15 residues. Repertoires were generated with immunoSEQ multiplex PCR, while TCRdb's copy carries only in-frame clones and drops some. Among 2 million to 2.5 million clones listed, 85% to 95% were seen once. Sequenced material: naive CD4+ T cells sorted from blood. Subset described: CD45RA+ positively selected. The chain joins TRBV6-5 to TRBJ1-5; possible D gene TRBD1, 5 bases. The TCR was taken from a man aged 18 to 35 in good health. The CDR3 nucleotides read TGTGCCAGCAGTCCAGGGTCCCCTACGCATCAGCCCCAGCATTTT. This translates into CASSPGSPTHQPQHF.